Following are 28 T cell receptor beta chains from one sample sequenced in a study of TIL therapy for anti-PD-1-resistant metastatic lung cancer. As for time point: pre-treatment sample, taken before nivolumab and TIL therapy. Sequencing used immunoSEQ v3. Here immunoSEQ multiplex PCR was the method, and the copy in TCRdb shows in-frame clones only, minus some. Counted here are about 52,000 clones, 70% to 85% occurring once; the ten biggest clones make up about 4.8%. Sample: blood, taken at baseline. The receptors come from a woman between 30 and 79 years old with non-small cell lung cancer.

V gene TRBV5-1 combines with J gene TRBJ1-1; TRBD1 is a possible D gene (5 bases). The germline V gene encodes CDR1 SGHRS and CDR2 YFSETQ. The CDR3 extends over 14 amino acids. V gave up 0 bases and J gave up 4 bases, with 10 bases separating them. The CDR3 is CASSLGVRGTEAFF. In DNA form, the CDR3 reads TGCGCCAGCAGCTTGGGGGTAAGGGGCACTGAAGCTTTCTTT.

This chain links TRBV10-1 with TRBJ2-2; 8 positions match TRBD1. J was trimmed by 7 bases and V by 8 bases; bases with no gene match: 9. This CDR3 is built from 14 residues. Germline-derived CDR1 and CDR2 are WNHNN and SYGVQD (reference sequence). CDR3 amino acids: CASQDRDDGGELFF. The DNA of the CDR3 is TGCGCCAGCCAGGACAGGGATGATGGCGGGGAGCTGTTTTTT.

The gene calls are TRBV6-1 and TRBJ1-1; 9 bases match TRBD1. The CDR3 has 14 amino acids. CDR1 and CDR2 from the germline V gene are MNHNS and SASEGT. Losses at the gene ends were 5 bases for V and 2 bases for J; bases not matched to a gene: 3. This CDR3 reads CASSSGQGNTEAFF. The CDR3 DNA follows: TGTGCCAGCAGTTCGGGACAGGGAAACACTGAAGCTTTCTTT.

This clone was detected once. The gene calls are TRBV6-1 and TRBJ1-1; the match to TRBD1 covers 7 bases. J lost 5 bases, V lost 2 bases, and 5 bases had no gene match. CDR3 length equals 14 residues. Germline V gene lookup returns CDR1 MNHNS and CDR2 SASEGT. The CDR3 DNA reads as TGTGCCAGCAGTGAACAGACAGGGTGGACTGAAGCTTTCTTT. It is translated as CASSEQTGWTEAFF.

The CDR3 DNA is TGTGCCAGCTTCTATAGCGGTGATACGCAGTATTTT. Residues: CASFYSGDTQYF. The J gene is TRBJ2-3, the V gene TRBV18; tentatively, D is TRBD2 (6 bases). CDR1 KGHSH and CDR2 LQKENI come from the germline V gene. The CDR3 is 12 amino acids. The germline V and J ends were trimmed by 7 bases and 6 bases, with 11 bases remaining between them.

The rearrangement uses TRBV6-5 and TRBJ1-2; D not certain. The CDR3 is 14 amino acids. Germline CDR1 and CDR2: MNHEY and SVGAGI. V was cut by 0 bases and J by 1 base, with 6 bases left in between. For the CDR3, the DNA is TGTGCCAGCAGTTACTCCGGGAATAACTATGGCTACACCTTC. This gives the protein CASSYSGNNYGYTF.

The chain employs TRBV27 and TRBJ1-1, with D hard to call. Germline lookup yields CDR1 MNHEY and CDR2 SMNVEV (reference sequence). V lost 8 bases and J lost 7, with 14 bases in between. This CDR3 has 12 residues. CDR3 amino acids: CASFRAGSEAFF. The DNA for the CDR3 is TGTGCCAGCTTCCGGGCTGGGAGTGAAGCTTTCTTT.

In this sample, this clone turned up a few times. The chain combines TRBV13 with TRBJ2-5; perhaps TRBD1 as D (6 bases). The germline V gene encodes CDR1 PRHDT and CDR2 FYEKMQ (reference sequence). CDR3 length: 14 residues. Trimming left V 4 bases short and J 2 bases short, with 11 bases between. This CDR3 is CASSYEQGQETQYF. CDR3 in DNA: TGTGCCAGCAGCTACGAACAGGGACAAGAGACCCAGTACTTC. The complete variable domain, with remaining parts taken from reference TRBV13 and TRBJ2-5, reads AAGVIQSPRHLIKEKRETATLKCYPIPRHDTVYWYQQGPGQDPQFLISFYEKMQSDKGSIPDRFSAQQFSDYHSELNMSSLELGDSALYFCASSYEQGQETQYFGPGTRLLVL.

The chain links TRBV30 to TRBJ1-2; D not certain. The CDR3 runs to 15 residues. Germline V gene sequence: CDR1 GTSNPN, CDR2 SVGIG (reference sequence). Trimming left V 0 bases short and J 0 bases short, with 11 bases between. This chain's CDR3 is CAWSVAVTSNYGYTF. The DNA for the CDR3 is TGTGCCTGGAGTGTAGCCGTGACATCTAACTATGGCTACACCTTC.

V is TRBV15 and J is TRBJ2-3, with D unresolved. This CDR3 is 14 amino acids long. Germline V gene sequence: CDR1 LNHNV, CDR2 YYDKDF (reference sequence). V was trimmed by 1 base and J by 0 bases, leaving 5 bases between them. The CDR3 DNA is TGTGCCACCAGCAGAGGACAAAGCACAGATACGCAGTATTTT. Residues: CATSRGQSTDTQYF. The variable domain in full, completed from reference TRBV15 and TRBJ2-3, reads DAMVIQNPRYQVTQFGKPVTLSCSQTLNHNVMYWYQQKSSQAPKLLFHYYDKDFNNEADTPDNFQSRRPNTSFCFLDIRSPGLGDTAMYLCATSRGQSTDTQYFGPGTRLTVL.

V usage is TRBV27 and J usage is TRBJ2-3, with D maybe TRBD2 (5 bases). CDR1 is MNHEY, CDR2 SMNVEV, per germline (reference sequence). The germline V and J ends were trimmed by 3 bases and 0 bases, with 13 bases remaining between them. This CDR3 region has 16 residues. The CDR3: CASSFRPAVSTDTQYF. The CDR3, as DNA: TGTGCCAGCAGTTTTCGCCCAGCGGTCAGCACAGATACGCAGTATTTT.

The chain is built from TRBV30 and TRBJ1-3; D is unclear. V shed 5 bases and J shed 2 bases, with 10 bases lying between them. CDR3 length: 13 residues. Per the germline V gene, CDR1 is GTSNPN and CDR2 is SVGIG (reference sequence). The CDR3 region has the DNA TGTGCCTGGGGTGGCTTCACTGGAAACACCATATATTTT. Translated: CAWGGFTGNTIYF.

J is TRBJ1-5 and V is TRBV20-1; D is undetermined. The CDR3 extends over 10 amino acids. Trimming stripped 6 bases from V and 4 bases from J, with 4 bases between. Per the germline V gene, CDR1 is DFQATT and CDR2 is SNEGSKA (reference sequence). In DNA form, the CDR3 reads TGCAGTGCGGGAAATCAGCCCCAGCATTTT. This encodes CSAGNQPQHF.

This clone was counted a few times. This chain links TRBV27 with TRBJ2-7; no reliable D call. Per germline, CDR1 MNHEY and CDR2 SMNVEV (reference sequence). V was shortened by 6 bases and J by 2 bases, with 2 bases between the two germline ends. CDR3 size: 10 residues. CDR3 sequence: CASRTYEQYF. In DNA, the CDR3 is TGTGCCAGCAGAACCTACGAGCAGTACTTC.

This clone was picked up a small number of times. The chain couples TRBV7-9 to TRBJ1-5; no clear D. The CDR3 loop spans 12 amino acids. Per germline, CDR1 SEHNR and CDR2 FQNEAQ (reference sequence). V was cut by 1 base and J by 8 bases, with 6 bases left in between. CDR3 sequence: CASSLEFKPQHF. For the CDR3, the DNA is TGTGCCAGCAGCTTAGAGTTTAAGCCCCAGCATTTT.

This clone has at least ten counts. The gene calls are TRBV27 and TRBJ1-2; D might be TRBD1 (6 bases). V dropped 6 bases and J dropped 4 bases, with 9 bases sitting between them. CDR1 and CDR2 (germline): MNHEY, SMNVEV (reference sequence). The CDR3 is made up of 12 amino acids. CDR3 in amino acids: CASRTDSYGYTF. CDR3 in DNA: TGTGCCAGCAGGACGGACAGCTATGGCTACACCTTC.

This clone was seen a handful of times. The chain uses TRBV5-8 and TRBJ2-1; TRBD2 matches at 10 bases. V shed 0 bases and J 5 bases; nucleotides not matched to a gene: 5. Germline values: CDR1 SGHTS, CDR2 YDEGEE. CDR3 length equals 16 residues. The CDR3, as DNA: TGTGCCAGCAGCTTGGCCACAGCGGGAGGGAACAATGAGCAGTTCTTC. Its translation is CASSLATAGGNNEQFF.

The chain is built from TRBV15 and TRBJ1-3; 10 bases match TRBD1. The germline V gene encodes CDR1 LNHNV and CDR2 YYDKDF (reference sequence). This CDR3 region has 16 residues. V shed 5 bases, J shed 3 bases, and the junction held 7 bases outside the gene matches. CDR3 bases: TGTGCCACCAGCGGCGGGACAGGGGATTTTGGAAACACCATATATTTT. Its protein product is CATSGGTGDFGNTIYF.

This clone was seen more than once but under ten times. Sequence at one end of the junction differs from germline and may be a read error. The V and J genes are TRBV6-5 and TRBJ1-1; a weak D match, TRBD1 (5 bases). Germline V gene data show CDR1 as MNHEY and CDR2 as SVGAGI. The CDR3 has 12 residues. As DNA, the CDR3 is TGTGCCAGCAGGGGGGAGCAGGCCCACACTCTCTTT. It is translated as CASRGEQAHTLF.

The J gene is TRBJ2-7, the V gene TRBV30, with TRBD1 identical over 9 bases. The germline V gene has CDR1 GTSNPN and CDR2 SVGIG (reference sequence). The junction had 14 bases not matched to a gene; V was cut back by 3 bases and J by 5 bases. The CDR3 consists of 16 residues. The CDR3 sequence: CAWSSRRQGVFDEQYF. The CDR3 DNA follows: TGTGCCTGGAGCAGTCGAAGACAGGGGGTGTTCGACGAGCAGTACTTC.

Notes on this clone: The limits of the CDR3 on the DNA are not certain, so only TCRdb's listed CDR3 is given. The chain couples TRBV19 to TRBJ1-3. The germline gives CDR1 LNHDA, CDR2 SQIVND (reference sequence). The CDR3 spans 13 residues, counting both ends. CDR3 amino acids: CASSFASGNTMYF.

This clone was picked up a small number of times. DNA of the CDR3: TGCGCCAGCAGCGTACAGGGAGGAACCGGGGAGCTGTTTTTT. Amino acids: CASSVQGGTGELFF. The gene calls are TRBV5-1 and TRBJ2-2; D could derive from TRBD1 or TRBD2 (6 bases each). The CDR3 has 14 residues. Germline CDR1 and CDR2: SGHRS and YFSETQ. Trimming left V 4 bases short and J 5 bases short, with 12 bases between.

V and J are TRBV19 and TRBJ1-3; the match to TRBD1 covers 7 bases. This CDR3 is 14 amino acids long. The V gene's germline CDR1 is LNHDA and CDR2 SQIVND (reference sequence). Unmatched junction bases numbered 3, after V lost 4 bases and J lost 3 bases. This CDR3 reads CASSRRDSGNTIYF. The CDR3 DNA is TGTGCCAGTAGTAGACGGGACAGTGGAAACACCATATATTTT.

The V and J genes are TRBV19 and TRBJ1-5; no reliable D call. Trimming stripped 3 bases from V and 5 bases from J, with 8 bases between. The CDR3 contains 13 residues. Germline lookup yields CDR1 LNHDA and CDR2 SQIVND (reference sequence). The CDR3 sequence is CASSMGGDQPQHF. DNA for the CDR3: TGTGCCAGTAGTATGGGCGGCGATCAGCCCCAGCATTTT.

V and J are TRBV18 and TRBJ2-2; TRBD1 is a possible D gene (6 bases). The CDR3 runs to 15 residues. CDR1 KGHSH and CDR2 LQKENI come from the germline V gene. The V and J ends lost 7 bases and 0 bases respectively, with 12 bases between them. CDR3 residues: CASFHRAPNTGELFF. CDR3 nucleotides: TGTGCCAGCTTTCACAGGGCCCCGAACACCGGGGAGCTGTTTTTT. Full variable domain (missing parts from reference TRBV18 and TRBJ2-2): NAGVMQNPRHLVRRRGQEARLRCSPMKGHSHVYWYRQLPEEGLKFMVYLQKENIIDESGMPKERFSAEFPKEGPSILRIQQVVRGDSAAYFCASFHRAPNTGELFFGEGSRLTVL.

This clone occurred once. The DNA for the CDR3 is TGTGCCAGCAGTGAATCCAGGGGGGTGGTCACTGAAGCTTTCTTT. Protein: CASSESRGVVTEAFF. The chain couples TRBV25-1 to TRBJ1-1; 7 bases line up with TRBD1. CDR1 and CDR2 (germline): MGHDK, SYGVNS. The CDR3 sequence is 15 residues long. With 1 base clipped from V and 4 bases from J, the junction kept 6 bases outside the gene matches.

The chain is built from TRBV18 and TRBJ1-4; D perhaps matches TRBD1 (6 bases). Germline lookup yields CDR1 KGHSH and CDR2 LQKENI. The ends were cut back, 2 bases at V and 5 bases at J, with 15 bases in the middle. The CDR3 is made up of 16 amino acids. CDR3: CASSPVSTGRNEKLFF. DNA of the CDR3: TGTGCCAGCTCACCAGTTTCGACAGGACGAAATGAAAAACTGTTTTTT. Complete variable domain (other parts from reference TRBV18 and TRBJ1-4): NAGVMQNPRHLVRRRGQEARLRCSPMKGHSHVYWYRQLPEEGLKFMVYLQKENIIDESGMPKERFSAEFPKEGPSILRIQQVVRGDSAAYFCASSPVSTGRNEKLFFGSGTQLSVL.

The chain is built from TRBV25-1 and TRBJ2-5, with 9 bases aligning to TRBD1. J was trimmed by 6 bases and V by 2 bases; bases with no gene match: 13. The germline V gene has CDR1 MGHDK and CDR2 SYGVNS. This CDR3 has 17 residues. This chain's CDR3 is CASSETGGAKMGKTQYF. The CDR3 region has the DNA TGTGCCAGCAGTGAAACAGGGGGCGCAAAAATGGGAAAGACCCAGTACTTC.